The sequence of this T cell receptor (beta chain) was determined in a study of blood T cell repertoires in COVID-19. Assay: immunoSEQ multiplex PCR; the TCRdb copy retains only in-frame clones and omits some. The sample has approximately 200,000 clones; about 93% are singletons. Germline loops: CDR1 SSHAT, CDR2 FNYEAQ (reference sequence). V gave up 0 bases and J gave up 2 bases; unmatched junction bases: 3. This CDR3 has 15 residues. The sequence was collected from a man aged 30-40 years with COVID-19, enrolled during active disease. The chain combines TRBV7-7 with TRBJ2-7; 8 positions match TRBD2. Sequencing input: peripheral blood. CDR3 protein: CASSLASGETYEQYF. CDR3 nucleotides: TGTGCCAGCAGCTTAGCTAGCGGGGAGACCTACGAGCAGTACTTC.